Listed below are T cell receptor beta chains from one sample, sequenced in a study of T-cell reconstitution after alpha-beta-depleted transplantation in children. TCRdb reanalysed the PCR reads using MiXCR and keeps one entry per CDR3 protein. The table shows about a million distinct CDR3 sequences, with under 30% occurring only once. Sequences were derived from PBMCs, mostly from graft donor cells, sampled 360 days after TCRalphabeta/CD19-depleted stem cell transplant. These receptors were taken from a boy in the first two years of life who had a stem cell transplant for SCID, so the T cells may come from the graft donor. CDR3s include the opening cysteine and the closing phenylalanine or tryptophan. Fields, in order: clone size, J gene, V gene, D gene, CDR3 DNA, CDR3 protein. D genes are given only for firm matches. Size is stated for part of the rows, as once, few or many counts, or as a class when the clone is expanded.

clone size: few; J gene: TRBJ2-5; V gene: TRBV2; D gene: NA; CDR3 DNA: TGTGCCAGCAGTGAGACAGCGCAAGAGACCCAGTACTTC; CDR3 protein: CASSETAQETQYF
clone size: NA; J gene: TRBJ1-3; V gene: TRBV9; D gene: NA; CDR3 DNA: TGTGCCAGCAGCGTCGGGACAATTGGAAACACCATATATTTT; CDR3 protein: CASSVGTIGNTIYF
clone size: NA; J gene: TRBJ2-5; V gene: TRBV28; D gene: NA; CDR3 DNA: TGTGCCAGCAGTTTATTGGCGGACTCTATAGAGACCCAGTACTTC; CDR3 protein: CASSLLADSIETQYF
clone size: NA; J gene: TRBJ2-1; V gene: TRBV4-3; D gene: TRBD2; CDR3 DNA: TGCGCCAGCAGCCAAGATGGGGGGACTAGCGGGGTTGGCTACAATGAGCAGTTCTTC; CDR3 protein: CASSQDGGTSGVGYNEQFF
clone size: NA; J gene: TRBJ2-1; V gene: TRBV3-1; D gene: TRBD2; CDR3 DNA: TGTGCCAGCAGCCAAGGAACTAGCGGGAATGAGCAGTTCTTC; CDR3 protein: CASSQGTSGNEQFF
clone size: few; J gene: TRBJ2-1; V gene: TRBV5-1; D gene: NA; CDR3 DNA: TGCGCCAGCAGCTTCCCACAAGAGCCTTTCAATGAGCAGTTCTTC; CDR3 protein: CASSFPQEPFNEQFF
clone size: NA; J gene: TRBJ2-2; V gene: TRBV7-3; D gene: TRBD1; CDR3 DNA: TGTGCCAGCAGGAAGGGGGCGGTCACCGGGGAGCTGTTTTTT; CDR3 protein: CASRKGAVTGELFF
clone size: NA; J gene: TRBJ2-1; V gene: TRBV12-3/TRBV12-4; D gene: NA; CDR3 DNA: TGTGCCACCGATGGGAGGGGGAATGAGCAGTTCTTC; CDR3 protein: CATDGRGNEQFF
clone size: NA; J gene: TRBJ2-2; V gene: TRBV9; D gene: NA; CDR3 DNA: TGTGCCAGCAGCGTAGAGGACAGTAAGACCGGGGAGCTGTTTTTT; CDR3 protein: CASSVEDSKTGELFF
clone size: NA; J gene: TRBJ2-3; V gene: TRBV5-1; D gene: TRBD2; CDR3 DNA: TGCGCCAGCAGCGGTCCTAGCGGGGGCGTGACAGATACGCAGTATTTT; CDR3 protein: CASSGPSGGVTDTQYF
clone size: few; J gene: TRBJ1-1; V gene: TRBV19; D gene: NA; CDR3 DNA: TGTGCCAGTAGTGTCTCGCGTACTATGAACACTGAAGCTTTCTTT; CDR3 protein: CASSVSRTMNTEAFF
clone size: NA; J gene: TRBJ2-5; V gene: TRBV28; D gene: TRBD2; CDR3 DNA: TGTGCCAGCAGTCCCGGGACTAGCGGGGGGTCGCGGTACCAAGAGACCCAGTACTTC; CDR3 protein: CASSPGTSGGSRYQETQYF
clone size: NA; J gene: TRBJ2-1; V gene: TRBV4-2; D gene: NA; CDR3 DNA: TGTGCCAGCAGCCAAGATGGGGGGCCTTTTCGGGAGCAGTTCTTC; CDR3 protein: CASSQDGGPFREQFF
clone size: NA; J gene: TRBJ2-3; V gene: TRBV7-9; D gene: NA; CDR3 DNA: TGTGCGACAGCCTCCCCGAGCACAGATACGCAGTATTTT; CDR3 protein: CATASPSTDTQYF
clone size: few; J gene: TRBJ1-2; V gene: TRBV21-1; D gene: NA; CDR3 DNA: TGTGCCAGCAGCCGACAGGGGGCACAGTCTGGCTACACCTTC; CDR3 protein: CASSRQGAQSGYTF
clone size: many; J gene: TRBJ2-7; V gene: TRBV24-1; D gene: NA; CDR3 DNA: TGTGCCACCGGGGGACCGAGGATCTACGAGCAGTACTTC; CDR3 protein: CATGGPRIYEQYF
clone size: few; J gene: TRBJ2-1; V gene: TRBV6-2/TRBV6-3; D gene: NA; CDR3 DNA: TGTGCCAGCAGGCTCGAAGCTTACAATGGGCAGTTCTTC; CDR3 protein: CASRLEAYNGQFF
clone size: few; J gene: TRBJ2-5; V gene: TRBV20-1; D gene: NA; CDR3 DNA: TGCAGTGCTCCCCTAGTGGGGACGTCCCAAGAGACCCAGTACTTC; CDR3 protein: CSAPLVGTSQETQYF
clone size: NA; J gene: TRBJ2-5; V gene: TRBV7-7; D gene: NA; CDR3 DNA: TGTGCCAGCAGCTTAGCGCACGGCGGAGAGACCCAGTACTTC; CDR3 protein: CASSLAHGGETQYF
clone size: many; J gene: TRBJ2-3; V gene: TRBV20-1; D gene: TRBD2; CDR3 DNA: TGCAGTGCTGGGGGCCTAGCGGGGGGGAATACGCAGTATTTT; CDR3 protein: CSAGGLAGGNTQYF
clone size: NA; J gene: TRBJ1-1; V gene: TRBV12-3/TRBV12-4; D gene: TRBD1; CDR3 DNA: TGTGCCAGCAGACTACAGGGGCCCGCTGAAGCTTTCTTT; CDR3 protein: CASRLQGPAEAFF
clone size: few; J gene: TRBJ1-2; V gene: TRBV29-1; D gene: NA; CDR3 DNA: TGCAGCGTTGAGCGGCCAGCGAGTCTCCGTTCTTATGGCTACACCTTC; CDR3 protein: CSVERPASLRSYGYTF
clone size: few; J gene: TRBJ1-2; V gene: TRBV12-3/TRBV12-4; D gene: TRBD1; CDR3 DNA: TGTGCCAGCAGTCGCACAGGGGTCTATGGCTACACCTTC; CDR3 protein: CASSRTGVYGYTF
clone size: few; J gene: TRBJ2-1; V gene: TRBV20-1; D gene: NA; CDR3 DNA: TGCAGTGCTAGGGGCCCGTATCTGGATGAGCAGTTCTTC; CDR3 protein: CSARGPYLDEQFF
clone size: NA; J gene: TRBJ1-4; V gene: TRBV7-9; D gene: NA; CDR3 DNA: TGTGCCAGCAGTGGCGCGGCGGATGAAAAACTGTTTTTT; CDR3 protein: CASSGAADEKLFF
clone size: NA; J gene: TRBJ1-2; V gene: TRBV20-1; D gene: NA; CDR3 DNA: TGCAGTGCTAGCGTAGCCTCCGCTAACTATGGCTACACCTTC; CDR3 protein: CSASVASANYGYTF
clone size: NA; J gene: TRBJ2-1; V gene: TRBV29-1; D gene: NA; CDR3 DNA: TGCACCACTCGGGACTTTCAGGGTAATGAGCAGTTCTTC; CDR3 protein: CTTRDFQGNEQFF
clone size: NA; J gene: TRBJ2-6; V gene: TRBV4-2; D gene: NA; CDR3 DNA: TGTGCCAGCAGCCAAGATGGAACCGGGGCCAACGTCCTGACTTTC; CDR3 protein: CASSQDGTGANVLTF
clone size: NA; J gene: TRBJ1-6; V gene: TRBV2; D gene: TRBD1; CDR3 DNA: TGTGCCAGCAGTGAAAATGGGGCAGGGGGATCACCCCTCCACTTT; CDR3 protein: CASSENGAGGSPLHF
clone size: NA; J gene: TRBJ1-1; V gene: TRBV11-2; D gene: NA; CDR3 DNA: TGTGCCAGCAGCTCACGACAGTTAGGTAGGAACACTGAAGCTTTCTTT; CDR3 protein: CASSSRQLGRNTEAFF
clone size: NA; J gene: TRBJ2-5; V gene: TRBV4-2; D gene: NA; CDR3 DNA: TGTGCCAGCAGCCAAAAAAAGGGCAGGGAGGAGACCCAGTACTTC; CDR3 protein: CASSQKKGREETQYF
clone size: few; J gene: TRBJ2-2; V gene: TRBV3-1; D gene: NA; CDR3 DNA: TGTGCCAGTGGGGGGGGCGCCGGGGAGCTGTTTTTT; CDR3 protein: CASGGGAGELFF
clone size: few; J gene: TRBJ2-1; V gene: TRBV7-6; D gene: NA; CDR3 DNA: TGTGCCAGCAGCTTAAATCTGAATGAGCAGTTCTTC; CDR3 protein: CASSLNLNEQFF
clone size: NA; J gene: TRBJ2-1; V gene: TRBV20-1; D gene: TRBD2; CDR3 DNA: TGCAGTGCTGGGGGACTAGCGGGGGTAAGGCAGTTCTTC; CDR3 protein: CSAGGLAGVRQFF
clone size: NA; J gene: TRBJ2-7; V gene: TRBV5-1; D gene: NA; CDR3 DNA: TGCGCCAGCAGCTTAAATCCAGAGGGCCGAAGCGAGCAGTACTTC; CDR3 protein: CASSLNPEGRSEQYF
clone size: few; J gene: TRBJ2-6; V gene: TRBV5-5; D gene: NA; CDR3 DNA: TGTGCCAGCAGCTTGGTACCGGGCTCTGGGGCCAACGTCCTGACTTTC; CDR3 protein: CASSLVPGSGANVLTF
clone size: NA; J gene: TRBJ1-2; V gene: TRBV19; D gene: NA; CDR3 DNA: TGTGCCAGTAGTTTATACAACGGTGGCTACACCTTC; CDR3 protein: CASSLYNGGYTF
clone size: NA; J gene: TRBJ1-1; V gene: TRBV15; D gene: NA; CDR3 DNA: TGTGCCACCAGCAGAGTGGGTACAGGGACAGAAGCTTTCTTT; CDR3 protein: CATSRVGTGTEAFF
clone size: many; J gene: TRBJ2-5; V gene: TRBV12-3/TRBV12-4; D gene: NA; CDR3 DNA: TGTGCCAGCAGTTTATACGGGGAACAAGAGACCCAGTACTTC; CDR3 protein: CASSLYGEQETQYF
clone size: NA; J gene: TRBJ1-6; V gene: TRBV9; D gene: NA; CDR3 DNA: TGTGCCAGCAGCCCCGGCTGGGGGGAGATTAATTCACCCCTCCACTTT; CDR3 protein: CASSPGWGEINSPLHF